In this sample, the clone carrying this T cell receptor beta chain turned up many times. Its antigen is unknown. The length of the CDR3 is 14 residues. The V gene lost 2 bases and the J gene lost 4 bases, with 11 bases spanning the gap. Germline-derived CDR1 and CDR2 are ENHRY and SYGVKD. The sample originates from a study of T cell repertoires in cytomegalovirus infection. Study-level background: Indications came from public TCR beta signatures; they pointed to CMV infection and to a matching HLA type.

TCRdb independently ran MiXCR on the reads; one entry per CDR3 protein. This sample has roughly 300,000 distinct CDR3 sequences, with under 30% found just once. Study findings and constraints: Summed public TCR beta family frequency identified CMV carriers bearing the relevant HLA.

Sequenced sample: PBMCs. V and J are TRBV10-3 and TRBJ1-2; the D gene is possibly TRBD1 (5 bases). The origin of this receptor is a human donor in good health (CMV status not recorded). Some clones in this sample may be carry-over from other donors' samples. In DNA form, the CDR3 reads TGTGCCATCAGTGAGGACAGCCGTGGCTATGGCTACACCTTC. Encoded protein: CAISEDSRGYGYTF.